This T cell receptor (beta chain) was sequenced for a study of T-cell reconstitution after alpha-beta-depleted transplantation in children (dated by TCRdb to 2016 to 2017). Turning to the overall study: The study quantitatively tracked T-cell immune reconstitution after TCRalphabeta/CD19-depleted allogeneic hematopoietic cell transplantation in children using TCR repertoire profiling.

Of note for this clonotype: Its antigen remains unidentified. Base qualities are missing; no much larger clone stands one base away.

Reading from cysteine to phenylalanine, the CDR3 counts 15 amino acids. The kept DNA is CDR3 alone, 45 bases in frame from the first base. Based on the germline V gene, the CDR1 and CDR2 sequences are SGHRS and YFSETQ. Trimming at the junction amounts to 4 bases on V and 6 bases on J, and the germline ends lie 16 bases apart. Libraries came from PCR. Sequencing instrument: Illumina HiSeq 2500. To normalize quantification of the TCRbeta repertoire, the TCR libraries were built with molecular barcoding that relied on unique molecular identifiers. The raw public data were reprocessed by TCRdb itself: fastp quality trimming at Q25, MiXCR clonotype calling, in-frame beta chains only. Each CDR3 protein appears once, grouped with its most common genes and DNA. The sample records 250,000 to 300,000 distinct CDR3 sequences, more than 8% of which are singletons. The top ten clones comprise about 9.4% of the sample.

This receptor was taken from a human donor who donated a stem cell graft to a child with SCID. The input for sequencing was PBMCs from the stem cell graft donor, taken from the stem cell graft. Recombination linked TRBV5-1 to TRBJ2-2; the D gene is perhaps TRBD1, from 6 matching bases. This receptor has the CDR3 CASSDGQLNSGELFF. The nucleotide sequence is TGCGCCAGCAGCGATGGACAGCTTAACTCCGGGGAGCTGTTTTTT. Beyond the CDR3, the reference TRBV5-1 and TRBJ2-2 genes provide the residues; the full variable domain reads: KAGVTQTPRYLIKTRGQQVTLSCSPISGHRSVSWYQQTPGQGLQFLFEYFSETQRNKGNFPGRFSGRQFSNSRSEMNVSTLELGDSALYLCASSDGQLNSGELFFGEGSRLTVL.